What follows are 23 T cell receptor beta chains derived from one specimen sequenced in a study of B cell selection in AIRE deficiency. Clones were sequenced by immunoSEQ multiplex PCR, and TCRdb holds only the in-frame ones, with some missing. This sample carries around 23,000 clones, about 95% of them seen once, and the ten largest clones take around 0.26%. Conventional CD4 T cells were sorted as CD4+CD127+ cells. The sample consisted of CD4+CD127+ conventional T cells sorted from PBMCs. These receptors originate from a human donor in good health.

The chain has TRBV11-1 and TRBJ2-3, with 7 bases aligning to TRBD1. Germline V gene sequence: CDR1 SGHAT, CDR2 FQDESV (reference sequence). Unmatched junction bases numbered 4, after V lost 1 base and J lost 3 bases. CDR3 length: 15 amino acids. The CDR3: CASSLDPGGTDTQYF. The CDR3 DNA is TGTGCCAGCAGCTTAGATCCAGGGGGAACAGATACGCAGTATTTT.

The chain has TRBV19 and TRBJ2-5; 9 bases match TRBD1. The germline CDR1 and CDR2 sequences are LNHDA and SQIVND (reference sequence). This CDR3 has 15 amino acids. V lost 4 bases to trimming and J lost 2 bases; unmatched junction nucleotides: 5. The CDR3, as DNA: TGTGCCAGTAGTAGGTTGGGGACAGGGCAAGAGACCCAGTACTTC. Protein product: CASSRLGTGQETQYF.

The chain uses TRBV6-5 and TRBJ2-3; 7 bases map to TRBD2. In germline, CDR1 is MNHEY, CDR2 SVGAGI. The CDR3 is 15 amino acids. V lost 5 bases to trimming and J lost 1 base; unmatched junction nucleotides: 6. CDR3 sequence: CASSRLAGGTDTQYF. The CDR3, as DNA: TGTGCCAGCAGTCGACTAGCCGGGGGCACAGATACGCAGTATTTT.

The genes are TRBV21-1 and TRBJ2-3; TRBD1 is the table's D call, not checked against the DNA. TRBV21-1 is a pseudogene. The CDR3 extends over 16 amino acids. CDR3 loop: CASSKGTGEGSDTQYF. The CDR3 DNA is TGTGCCAGCAGCAAAGGGACAGGGGAAGGGTCCGATACGCAGTATTTT.

The chain carries TRBV18 and TRBJ2-1, with unresolved D. The V gene's germline CDR1 is KGHSH and CDR2 LQKENI. V gave up 1 base and J gave up 4 bases, with 8 bases separating them. The CDR3 sequence is 14 residues long. The CDR3 region has the DNA TGTGCCAGCTCACCACGTGCAGATTACAATGAGCAGTTCTTC. Translation gives CASSPRADYNEQFF.

J is TRBJ2-5 and V is TRBV30; the match to TRBD2 covers 8 bases. CDR3 size: 15 residues. V was pared by 0 bases and J by 4 bases, with 7 bases of the junction left unmatched. CDR1 and CDR2 from the germline V gene are GTSNPN and SVGIG (reference sequence). The CDR3 nucleotides read TGTGCCTGGAGTGTACTAAGCGGGAGAAGAGAGACCCAGTACTTC. Protein product: CAWSVLSGRRETQYF.

This rearrangement joins TRBV25-1 to TRBJ2-3, with no clear D. V lost 8 bases to trimming and J lost 0 bases, with 9 bases between them. There are 13 residues in the CDR3. From germline, CDR1 is MGHDK and CDR2 SYGVNS. CDR3 sequence: CASGITSTDTQYF. The CDR3 DNA reads TGTGCCAGCGGAATAACTAGCACAGATACGCAGTATTTT.

The rearrangement joins TRBV5-4 to TRBJ2-3; possible D gene TRBD2, 6 bases. The CDR3 runs 18 residues. Trimming shortened V by 4 bases and J by 1 base, and 22 bases separated the two germline ends. Germline-derived CDR1 and CDR2 are SGHNT and YYREEE (reference sequence). This CDR3 reads CASSPGAGGVPGTDTQYF. CDR3 bases: TGTGCCAGCAGCCCCGGGGCAGGCGGGGTCCCTGGCACAGATACGCAGTATTTT.

The chain combines TRBV18 with TRBJ2-3; D remains ambiguous. Between the trimmed V and J ends, which lost 4 bases and 0 bases, there was a span of 8 bases. The germline V gene has CDR1 KGHSH and CDR2 LQKENI. The CDR3 sequence is 14 residues long. The CDR3 nucleotides are TGTGCCAGCTCACGGGCAGCTAGCACAGATACGCAGTATTTT. This gives the protein CASSRAASTDTQYF.

The CDR3 coding sequence is TGTGCCAGCAGCCCTCGGACAGGGAACTATGGCTACACCTTC. Translation: CASSPRTGNYGYTF. The V and J genes are TRBV2 and TRBJ1-2, with 8 bases matching TRBD1. CDR1 and CDR2 from the germline V gene are SNHLY and FYNNEI. The CDR3 is 14 residues long. The J segment lost 2 bases and the V segment lost 6 bases, leaving 5 bases of the junction unmatched.

The chain carries TRBV2 and TRBJ1-5; D is unresolved. Trimming took off 7 bases at V and 3 bases at J, with 10 bases between the two ends. From germline, CDR1 is SNHLY and CDR2 FYNNEI. This CDR3 contains 13 residues. CDR3 in DNA: TGTGCCAGCAAGCTTTGGGCCAATCAGCCCCAGCATTTT. It specifies CASKLWANQPQHF.

The chain combines TRBV6-5 with TRBJ2-7, with D tentatively TRBD1 (5 bases). V dropped 0 bases and J dropped 0 bases, with 12 bases sitting between them. CDR1 is MNHEY and CDR2 is SVGAGI in the germline V gene. CDR3 length equals 16 residues. Here the CDR3 DNA reads TGTGCCAGCAGTTACTCGGTCTCGGACAACTCCTACGAGCAGTACTTC. As protein: CASSYSVSDNSYEQYF.

The count of this clone is one. This chain uses TRBV7-9 with TRBJ1-2; no firm D call. Trimming took off 1 base at V and 1 base at J, with 10 bases between the two ends. Germline values: CDR1 SEHNR, CDR2 FQNEAQ (reference sequence). CDR3 length: 15 amino acids. CDR3 in amino acids: CASSLGGSVNYGYTF. The CDR3, as DNA: TGTGCCAGCAGCTTAGGAGGGTCGGTTAACTATGGCTACACCTTC.

V usage is TRBV2 and J usage is TRBJ2-1; D remains ambiguous. Between the trimmed V and J ends, which lost 7 bases and 8 bases, there was a span of 15 bases. The CDR3 spans 13 residues. Germline assignment: CDR1 SNHLY and CDR2 FYNNEI. The CDR3 region is CASTVSGNHEQFF. CDR3 nucleotides: TGTGCCAGCACCGTCAGTGGTAATCATGAGCAGTTCTTC.

A single count supports this clone. The rearrangement links TRBV7-3 to TRBJ1-2; D possibly corresponds to TRBD1 (5 bases). The CDR3 has 14 amino acids. V was clipped by 5 bases and J by 9 bases, with 19 bases between them. CDR1 SGHTA and CDR2 FQGTGA come from the germline V gene. As DNA, the CDR3 is TGTGCCAGCAGCATCCAAAGCGTGGGGCGTAGCTACACCTTC. It translates to CASSIQSVGRSYTF.

The chain recombines TRBV5-8 with TRBJ1-2; D gene uncertain. This CDR3 is built from 12 residues. V shed 3 bases and J shed 8 bases, with 11 bases lying between them. The V gene's germline CDR1 is SGHTS and CDR2 YDEGEE. Here the CDR3 reads CASSSSLGGYTF. DNA of the CDR3: TGTGCCAGCAGCTCGTCCCTCGGGGGCTACACCTTC.

The V call is TRBV7-2, the J call TRBJ1-1, with a possible D match to TRBD1 (6 bases). Looked up from germline, CDR1 is SGHTA and CDR2 is FQGNSA. V lost 5 bases to trimming and J lost 11 bases, with 12 bases between them. This CDR3 is built from 11 residues. CDR3: CASSRQVLAFF. CDR3 nucleotide sequence: TGTGCCAGCAGCCGACAGGTCCTGGCTTTCTTT.

The rearrangement uses TRBV27 and TRBJ2-4; weak D call: TRBD2 (5 bases). Germline-derived CDR1 and CDR2 are MNHEY and SMNVEV (reference sequence). The CDR3 contains 16 residues. Trimming stripped 5 bases from V and 0 bases from J, with 14 bases between. CDR3 DNA sequence: TGTGCCAGCAGTCCCCGGACTGAATTAGCCAAAAACATTCAGTACTTC. It encodes CASSPRTELAKNIQYF.

The chain uses TRBV18 and TRBJ1-1; weak D call: TRBD1 (6 bases). CDR3 length: 16 amino acids. Trimming cost V 0 bases and J 5 bases, with 16 bases left between them. Germline CDR1 is KGHSH and CDR2 is LQKENI. The CDR3 region has the DNA TGTGCCAGCTCACCACCAAAACAGGGCAGGGGAACTGAAGCTTTCTTT. It specifies CASSPPKQGRGTEAFF. The whole variable domain, remainder taken from reference TRBV18 and TRBJ1-1, is NAGVMQNPRHLVRRRGQEARLRCSPMKGHSHVYWYRQLPEEGLKFMVYLQKENIIDESGMPKERFSAEFPKEGPSILRIQQVVRGDSAAYFCASSPPKQGRGTEAFFGQGTRLTVV.

The V gene is TRBV5-4, the J gene TRBJ1-1, with D possibly TRBD1 on 6 matching bases. The CDR3 consists of 14 residues. With 0 bases removed from V and 6 bases from J, the gap between germline ends came to 12 bases. The germline V gene has CDR1 SGHNT and CDR2 YYREEE (reference sequence). The CDR3 sequence is CASSLAATGSEAFF. In DNA, the CDR3 is TGTGCCAGCAGCTTGGCCGCGACAGGTTCTGAAGCTTTCTTT.

The gene calls are TRBV4-2 and TRBJ1-2; 10 positions agree with TRBD1. Germline CDR1 and CDR2: LGHNA and YNFKEQ. The CDR3 contains 15 residues. After removal of 3 bases from V and 2 bases from J, the junction contained 3 bases not matched to a gene. The CDR3 DNA follows: TGTGCCAGCAGCCAGAGGGACAGGGGCAACTATGGCTACACCTTC. Translation gives CASSQRDRGNYGYTF.

The rearrangement links TRBV5-6 to TRBJ2-2, with 9 bases aligning to TRBD1. This CDR3 contains 15 residues. V shed 4 bases, J shed 7 bases, and the junction held 8 bases outside the gene matches. The V gene's germline CDR1 is SGHDT and CDR2 YYEEEE. CDR3 residues: CASSPRDRADGELFF. CDR3 in DNA: TGTGCCAGCAGCCCGCGGGACAGGGCGGACGGGGAGCTGTTTTTT.

The J gene is TRBJ1-5, the V gene TRBV6-6; D not resolved. Looked up from germline, CDR1 is MNHNY and CDR2 is SVGAGI (reference sequence). The length of the CDR3 is 16 residues. V was clipped by 6 bases and J by 3 bases, with 18 bases between them. DNA for the CDR3: TGTGCCAGCAGCCTGAGAGAGGCGGTTTCCAATCAGCCCCAGCATTTT. Protein product: CASSLREAVSNQPQHF.